The rows below give T cell receptor beta chains drawn from one sample of a study of blood T cell repertoires in COVID-19. Repertoires were generated with immunoSEQ multiplex PCR, while TCRdb's copy carries only in-frame clones and drops some. Altogether approximately 46,000 clones are present, 83% being singletons, with the ten largest covering over 10%. The specimen was peripheral blood. The receptor source for this set is a human donor in a cohort sampled during active COVID-19. Both conserved end residues are part of each CDR3. The D gene is left open where the match is weak. Expanded clones get a size class; other rows say once, few or many, or leave the size out.

V	D	size	J	CDR3	DNA
TRBV3-1/TRBV3-2	-	-	TRBJ1-4	CASSLREGKLFF	TGTGCCAGCAGCCTAAGGGAGGGAAAACTGTTTTTT
TRBV3-1/TRBV3-2	-	once	TRBJ2-6	CASSHPPSLTGSGANVLTF	TGTGCCAGCAGCCACCCTCCCTCCCTCACAGGGTCCGGGGCCAACGTCCTGACTTTC
TRBV18	TRBD1	-	TRBJ1-2	CASSPGQGVSGYTF	TGTGCCAGCTCACCGGGACAGGGGGTCTCTGGCTACACCTTC
TRBV6-6	TRBD1	-	TRBJ2-7	CASRTGGTGHYEQYF	TGTGCCAGCAGGACAGGGGGGACAGGGCACTACGAGCAGTACTTC
TRBV5-4	-	-	TRBJ2-5	CASSQKTVQETQYF	TGTGCCAGCAGCCAGAAGACAGTCCAAGAGACCCAGTACTTC
TRBV19	-	-	TRBJ2-3	CASSFAPGGGETDTQYF	TGTGCCAGTAGTTTCGCCCCAGGGGGAGGTGAGACAGATACGCAGTATTTT
TRBV28	TRBD1	-	TRBJ1-5	CASSLRTGTQPQHF	TGTGCCAGCAGTTTGCGGACAGGGACTCAGCCCCAGCATTTT
TRBV7-2	TRBD1	-	TRBJ2-7	CASSQDTRTGAYEQYF	TGTGCCAGCAGCCAGGACACAAGGACAGGGGCCTACGAGCAGTACTTC
TRBV19	-	once	TRBJ1-5	CASSMGVYSNQPQHF	TGTGCCAGTAGCATGGGCGTCTATAGCAATCAGCCCCAGCATTTT
TRBV19	-	-	TRBJ2-7	CASSPRQDDLGEQYF	TGTGCCAGTAGCCCCCGACAGGACGATCTTGGCGAGCAGTACTTC
TRBV4-1	-	few	TRBJ1-3	CASSPRGLSGNTIYF	TGCGCCAGCAGCCCTCGAGGACTCTCTGGAAACACCATATATTTT
TRBV6-5	-	-	TRBJ1-1	CASRPGGMNTEAFF	TGTGCCAGCAGACCCGGAGGGATGAACACTGAAGCTTTCTTT
TRBV6-2/TRBV6-3	-	-	TRBJ1-5	CASSPNYGNQPQHF	TGTGCCAGCAGCCCCAACTATGGCAATCAGCCCCAGCATTTT
TRBV30	TRBD1	medium-sized	TRBJ1-4	CAWSVRGGTEKLFF	TGTGCCTGGAGTGTTAGAGGGGGCACTGAAAAACTGTTTTTT
TRBV15	TRBD1	-	TRBJ1-2	CATSRVGRDRASMSYTF	TGTGCCACCAGCAGAGTTGGTAGGGACAGGGCTTCAATGAGCTACACCTTC
TRBV20-1	-	-	TRBJ1-6	CSASEVGRTANNSPLHF	TGCAGTGCTAGTGAAGTTGGCAGGACAGCCAATAATTCACCCCTCCACTTT
TRBV4-3	TRBD2	-	TRBJ2-7	CASSQQSLAGGEQYF	TGCGCCAGCAGCCAACAATCGCTAGCGGGGGGCGAGCAGTACTTC
TRBV5-6	TRBD2	-	TRBJ2-7	CASSRTGREQYF	TGTGCCAGCAGCAGGACCGGGAGGGAGCAGTACTTC
TRBV5-1	-	-	TRBJ2-5	CASSLGHEKTQYF	TGCGCCAGCAGCCTGGGACATGAAAAGACCCAGTACTTC
TRBV19	TRBD1	few	TRBJ1-2	CASSKPTGNYGYTF	TGTGCCAGTAGTAAGCCGACAGGGAACTATGGCTACACCTTC
TRBV11-2	-	-	TRBJ1-1	CASSSQGGGEAFF	TGTGCCAGCAGCTCCCAGGGAGGCGGTGAAGCTTTCTTT
TRBV10-3	-	-	TRBJ1-6	CAISTGELDSPLHF	TGTGCCATCAGTACGGGGGAGCTGGATTCACCCCTCCACTTT
TRBV5-1	TRBD1	-	TRBJ1-6	CASSLLRDRNNSPLHF	TGCGCCAGCAGCTTGCTACGGGACAGAAACAATTCACCCCTCCACTTT
TRBV13	-	-	TRBJ2-2	CASSPKFQGTNTGELFF	TGTGCCAGCAGCCCAAAGTTTCAGGGGACGAACACCGGGGAGCTGTTTTTT
TRBV25-1	TRBD1	-	TRBJ2-3	CASSGQGTDTQYF	TGTGCCAGCAGTGGACAGGGGACAGATACGCAGTATTTT
TRBV2	-	-	TRBJ1-1	CASNYETRVGPEAFF	TGTGCCAGCAATTACGAGACTAGGGTTGGGCCTGAAGCTTTCTTT
TRBV5-1	TRBD1	-	TRBJ1-1	CASSLGQGGGTEAFF	TGCGCCAGCAGCTTAGGACAGGGTGGGGGGACTGAAGCTTTCTTT
TRBV6-6	TRBD2	-	TRBJ2-7	CASRVAGGVYEQYF	TGTGCCAGCAGAGTAGCGGGGGGCGTCTACGAGCAGTACTTC
TRBV7-9	-	-	TRBJ1-2	CASSLGGYRVDYGYTF	TGTGCCAGCAGCTTGGGTGGGTACAGGGTCGACTATGGCTACACCTTC
TRBV7-3	TRBD1	-	TRBJ1-3	CASSPGQGLGNTIYF	TGTGCCAGCAGCCCCGGACAGGGGTTAGGAAACACCATATATTTT
TRBV5-1	TRBD2	-	TRBJ2-7	CASSGLAGNYEQYF	TGCGCCAGTAGTGGACTAGCGGGGAACTACGAGCAGTACTTC
TRBV5-4	-	-	TRBJ1-1	CASSTTPNTEAFF	TGTGCCAGCAGCACGACACCAAACACTGAAGCTTTCTTT
TRBV2	TRBD1	few	TRBJ1-5	CASSPDRRNQPQHF	TGTGCCAGCAGTCCGGACAGGCGCAATCAGCCCCAGCATTTT
TRBV2	-	-	TRBJ2-7	CASSEANLRYEQYF	TGTGCCAGCAGTGAAGCTAACTTGAGATACGAGCAGTACTTC
TRBV14	-	few	TRBJ1-2	CASSLLGLGGYTF	TGTGCCAGCAGCCTACTAGGGCTAGGTGGCTACACCTTC
TRBV18	TRBD1	-	TRBJ1-1	CASSPGSGQANTEAFF	TGTGCCAGCTCACCAGGCTCAGGACAGGCGAACACTGAAGCTTTCTTT
TRBV11-2	-	-	TRBJ1-1	CASSLGASTEAFF	TGTGCCAGCAGCTTAGGTGCGAGCACTGAAGCTTTCTTT
TRBV12-3/TRBV12-4	-	-	TRBJ1-2	CASSRGRYGYTF	TGTGCCAGCAGCCGCGGCCGCTATGGCTACACCTTC
TRBV30	TRBD1	-	TRBJ2-7	CAWSSGQGAREQYF	TGTGCCTGGAGTTCCGGACAGGGGGCGCGGGAGCAGTACTTC
TRBV19	-	-	TRBJ2-7	CASSAQGMGSYEQYF	TGTGCCAGTAGTGCCCAGGGGATGGGCTCCTACGAGCAGTACTTC
TRBV7-2	-	-	TRBJ1-6	CASSPRQSNSPLHF	TGTGCCAGCAGCCCCCGACAGAGTAATTCACCCCTCCACTTT
TRBV19	TRBD1	few	TRBJ1-2	CASATGGAGDGYTF	TGTGCCAGTGCGACAGGGGGCGCAGGAGATGGCTACACCTTC
TRBV19	TRBD1	-	TRBJ2-3	CASSTGQGAQYF	TGTGCCAGTAGTACCGGACAGGGCGCGCAGTATTTT
TRBV2	-	-	TRBJ1-2	CASRQNQQGRGYTF	TGTGCCAGCAGGCAGAACCAACAGGGACGCGGCTACACCTTC
TRBV3-1/TRBV3-2	-	-	TRBJ2-7	CASSPTGSIYEQYF	TGTGCCAGCAGCCCGACGGGGTCGATCTACGAGCAGTACTTC
TRBV7-2	TRBD1	-	TRBJ1-2	CASSRPAGGANYGYTF	TGTGCCAGCAGCAGGCCCGCAGGGGGCGCGAACTATGGCTACACCTTC
TRBV7-9	TRBD1	-	TRBJ1-2	CASSAPGGNYGYTF	TGTGCCAGCAGCGCCCCAGGGGGGAACTATGGCTACACCTTC
TRBV6-5	TRBD1	-	TRBJ1-6	CASRPRQGDSPLHF	TGTGCCAGCAGGCCTCGACAGGGAGATTCACCCCTCCACTTT
TRBV3-1/TRBV3-2	TRBD1	-	TRBJ2-7	CASSPHRQGFYEQYF	TGTGCCAGCAGCCCCCACAGACAGGGGTTCTACGAGCAGTACTTC
TRBV21-1	-	-	TRBJ2-6	CASSKEGEVSYSGANVLTF	TGTGCCAGCAGCAAAGAAGGAGAAGTCTCCTACTCTGGGGCCAACGTCCTGACTTTC
TRBV6-5	TRBD1	-	TRBJ1-5	CASSTNRGSQPQHF	TGTGCCAGCAGTACAAACAGGGGGTCTCAGCCCCAGCATTTT
TRBV7-6	TRBD2	-	TRBJ2-5	CASSLSGGFQETQYF	TGTGCCAGCAGCTTAAGCGGGGGGTTCCAAGAGACCCAGTACTTC
TRBV5-8	-	few	TRBJ1-6	CASSLKEAYNSPLHF	TGTGCCAGCAGCTTAAAGGAGGCCTATAATTCACCCCTCCACTTT
TRBV5-1	-	-	TRBJ2-7	CASSLWSGGPVYEQYF	TGCGCCAGCAGCTTGTGGTCTGGAGGGCCCGTCTACGAGCAGTACTTC
TRBV28	TRBD1	-	TRBJ2-7	CASSPDRGIYEQYF	TGTGCCAGCAGTCCCGACAGGGGGATCTACGAGCAGTACTTC
TRBV19	TRBD1	-	TRBJ2-3	CASSIKPRGTGGAGSTDTQYF	TGTGCCAGTAGTATAAAACCCAGGGGGACAGGGGGCGCCGGGAGCACAGATACGCAGTATTTT
TRBV24-1	TRBD1	-	TRBJ2-5	CATSEGGQGAGETQYF	TGTGCCACCAGTGAAGGGGGACAGGGGGCGGGTGAGACCCAGTACTTC
TRBV30	TRBD1	-	TRBJ1-5	CAWGTGQGDQPQHF	TGTGCCTGGGGAACGGGACAGGGTGATCAGCCCCAGCATTTT
TRBV7-9	-	once	TRBJ2-7	CASSLVLAPDEQYF	TGTGCCAGCAGCTTAGTCCTAGCTCCGGACGAGCAGTACTTC
TRBV10-2	-	-	TRBJ2-7	CASSESGPRNEQYF	TGCGCCAGCAGTGAGTCGGGTCCTAGGAACGAGCAGTACTTC